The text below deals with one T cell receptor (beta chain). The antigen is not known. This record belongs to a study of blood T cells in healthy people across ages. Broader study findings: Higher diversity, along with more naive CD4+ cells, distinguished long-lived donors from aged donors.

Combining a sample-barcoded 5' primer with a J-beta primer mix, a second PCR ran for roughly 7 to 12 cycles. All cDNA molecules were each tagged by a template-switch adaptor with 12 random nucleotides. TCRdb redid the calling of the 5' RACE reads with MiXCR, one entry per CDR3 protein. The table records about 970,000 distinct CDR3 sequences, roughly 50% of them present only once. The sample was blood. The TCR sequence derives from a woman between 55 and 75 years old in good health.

In DNA form, the CDR3 reads TGCAGCGCCAGACAGGGGGCAACGGAGACCCAGTACTTC. The encoded protein is CSARQGATETQYF. The J gene is TRBJ2-5, the V gene TRBV29-1; 10 nucleotides agree with TRBD1. Trimming took 7 bases from V and 5 from J; bases not matched to a gene: 7. Germline CDR1 SQVTM, CDR2 ANQGSEA. The CDR3 consists of 13 residues.